This T cell receptor beta chain was identified during a study of T cell changes during pregnancy in multiple sclerosis. Assay used: immunoSEQ multiplex PCR; TCRdb lists only in-frame clones, some missing. Altogether some 40,000 clones are present, 94% being singletons, with the ten largest covering 0.3% to 0.45%. Germline V lookup: CDR1 MGHDK, CDR2 SYGVNS. The V gene lost 4 bases and the J gene lost 6 bases, with 19 bases spanning the gap. The CDR3 is made up of 15 amino acids. V usage is TRBV25-1 and J usage is TRBJ2-7, with D possibly being TRBD1 (5 bases). This sequence was found in a female donor with multiple sclerosis, enrolled in a pregnancy study. The material was CD4+ T cells from peripheral blood mononuclear cells, obtained in the second trimester of pregnancy. The CDR3 DNA reads as TGTGCCAGCAGTGCAACCTCGGAAAGAAGGGGCGAGCAGTACTTC. The encoded protein is CASSATSERRGEQYF.